This T cell receptor (beta chain) is drawn from a study of blood T cell repertoires in COVID-19. In its sample, this clone was seen once. In the source study's methods: Reference gene primers were amplified, and this amplification served to estimate nucleated cell counts. TCRdb's copy holds only in-frame clones and misses some; the assay was immunoSEQ multiplex PCR. V, J and clone size are taken as reported in that table, and D and trimming were inferred from the DNA itself. The top ten hold approximately 8.1% of the sample, which has 110,000 or so clones, about four fifths seen once. The germline V gene encodes CDR1 SGHNT and CDR2 YYREEE (reference sequence). The CDR3 spans 14 residues. V lost 4 bases, J lost 7 bases, and 17 bases lay in between.

The sequence derives from a middle-aged woman with acute or convalescent COVID-19. The specimen sequenced was peripheral blood. The chain recombines TRBV5-4 with TRBJ1-2, with no clear D. The CDR3 nucleotides are TGTGCCAGCAGCGCTGGAAGAGGTGAGGCTGGCTACACCTTC. It is translated as CASSAGRGEAGYTF. Using reference TRBV5-4 and TRBJ1-2 for the parts outside the CDR3, the full variable domain is ETGVTQSPTHLIKTRGQQVTLRCSSQSGHNTVSWYQQALGQGPQFIFQYYREEENGRGNFPPRFSGLQFPNYSSELNVNALELDDSALYLCASSAGRGEAGYTFGSGTRLTVV.